The source of this T cell receptor beta chain is a study of OX40 agonist ivuxolimab in advanced cancers. Across the study: Patients undergoing dose escalation presented with hepatocellular carcinoma, melanoma, renal cell or head and neck cancer. Of the participants, more than 35% had some prior anti-PD-1, anti-PD-L1 or anti-CTLA-4 therapy, which was allowed.

Measured with immunoSEQ multiplex PCR; TCRdb has only the in-frame clones, and not every one. The data show tens of thousands of clones, with about 88% seen just once and over 0.75% held by the top ten. Germline V CDR1 and CDR2: SGHAT, FQDESV (reference sequence). The ends were cut back, 6 bases at V and 7 bases at J, with 9 bases in the middle. This CDR3 comprises 12 residues. The count of this clone is one. The material was CD4+ or CD8+ T cells sorted from blood, obtained in a trial of the OX40 agonist ivuxolimab. The sequence was collected from an adult with an advanced solid tumor such as melanoma, head and neck, liver or kidney cancer. The J gene is TRBJ2-2, the V gene TRBV11-1, with D possibly TRBD1 on 5 matching bases. The CDR3 reads CASSQGGGELFF. The CDR3 bases are TGTGCCAGCAGTCAGGGTGGCGGGGAGCTGTTTTTT.